This T cell receptor beta chain was identified during a study of shared clonotypes between healthy human individuals. Whole-study findings and limits: Sorted-subset sequencing was shown by rarefaction to be incomplete despite large depth.

The CDR3 is 15 amino acids. The germline gives CDR1 LGHNA, CDR2 YNFKEQ. The V and J ends lost 6 bases and 9 bases, in that order; junction bases with no gene match: 13. CD4+ cells underwent separation, giving CD45RA+ naive and CD45RA-negative memory subsets. About this clone itself: No antigen is known for it.

Over several immunoSEQ plates, each subset's genomic DNA was distributed in even portions. It was around 180 ng DNA, around 33,000 T cell genomes, that sorted-subset replicate PCRs used. The data were produced by immunoSEQ multiplex PCR, yet TCRdb's version contains in-frame clones alone and is incomplete. The profile shows millions of clones, roughly 93% of them singletons. Sequencing used naive CD4+ T cells from PBMCs. Subset of the sample: CD45RA+ positively selected. The clonotype comes from a man aged 18 to 29 in good health. Some clones in this sample may be carry-over from other donors' samples. The chain joins TRBV4-2 to TRBJ2-1, with 8 bases fitting TRBD1. CDR3 nucleotide sequence: TGTGCCAGCAGTCACATAGACAGGGGATCGGGTGAGCAGTTCTTC. Translated, it gives CASSHIDRGSGEQFF.